This T cell receptor beta chain emerged from a study of blood T cell repertoires in COVID-19. Looking at the study overall: Specimens from acute and convalescent COVID-19 originated in the United States, Italy and Spain. From T cells, B-cell-depleted T cells, or PBMCs came the material, which was cDNA or gDNA.

The CDR3 is 13 amino acids. V gave up 0 bases and J gave up 5 bases, with 9 bases separating them. Looked up from germline, CDR1 is SGHNT and CDR2 is YYREEE (reference sequence). The data were produced by immunoSEQ multiplex PCR, yet TCRdb's version contains in-frame clones alone and is incomplete. The sample has 100,000 to 150,000 clones, 70% to 90% seen once. V usage is TRBV5-4 and J usage is TRBJ2-7; a possible D gene is TRBD2 (5 bases). The sample was peripheral blood. The receptor was derived from a man aged 65-85 years with active COVID-19. CDR3 in DNA: TGTGCCAGCAGCTTGGCCGGGGTAAACGAGCAGTACTTC. Translation: CASSLAGVNEQYF.